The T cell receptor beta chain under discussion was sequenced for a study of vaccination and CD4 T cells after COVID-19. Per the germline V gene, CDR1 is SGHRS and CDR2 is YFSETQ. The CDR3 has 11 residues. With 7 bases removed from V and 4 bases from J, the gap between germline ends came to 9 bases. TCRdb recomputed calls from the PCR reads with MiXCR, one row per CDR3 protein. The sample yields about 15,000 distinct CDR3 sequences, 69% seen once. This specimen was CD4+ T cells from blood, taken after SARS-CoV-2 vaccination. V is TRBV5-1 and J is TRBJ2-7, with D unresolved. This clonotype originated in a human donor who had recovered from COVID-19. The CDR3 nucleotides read TGCGCCAGCCGCCTGGATTACGAGCAGTACTTC. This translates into CASRLDYEQYF.